This record concerns one TCR beta chain sequence. Original methodology: Estimated nucleated cell counts came from reference gene primer amplification. Sequencing used immunoSEQ multiplex PCR; TCRdb keeps in-frame clones, though not all of them. Clone size and the V and J calls come from that table; the DNA yielded D and trimming. The table shows some 200,000 clones, with around 81% occurring only once. This specimen comes from a study of blood T cell repertoires in COVID-19. Study details: Both acute and convalescent COVID-19 samples were obtained from the United States, Italy and Spain. T cells, B-cell-depleted T cells, or PBMCs supplied cDNA or gDNA.

V shed 6 bases, J shed 5 bases, and the junction held 9 bases outside the gene matches. The CDR3 is made up of 16 amino acids. CDR1 and CDR2 from the germline V gene are WNHNN and SYGVQD (reference sequence). The specimen was peripheral blood. The source is a human donor with acute or convalescent COVID-19. The donor label of this sample is uncertain. This chain connects TRBV10-1 to TRBJ2-5; 13 bases fit TRBD2. The CDR3: CASSPGTSGVEETQYF. The CDR3 region has the DNA TGCGCCAGCAGCCCCGGGACTAGCGGGGTCGAGGAGACCCAGTACTTC.